Listed below are T cell receptor beta chains from one sample, sequenced in a study of T cells in Graves' hyperthyroidism and ophthalmopathy. TCRdb re-called the multiplex PCR reads through MiXCR, storing one row per CDR3 protein. The sample gives about 360,000 distinct CDR3 sequences, about 25% of which show up once; 73% is in the top ten. Sequencing was performed on blood. The receptors were sampled from a man in his forties or fifties with Graves' hyperthyroidism. Each CDR3 is given with its conserved first and last residue. Each record gives: J gene, clone size, V gene, D gene, CDR3 DNA, CDR3 protein. The D gene is left open where the match is weak. Size values are once, few and many counts, or a class for expanded clones, and some rows have none.

j_call: TRBJ1-5
clone_size: .
v_call: TRBV7-9
d_call: TRBD1
cdr3_nt: TGTGCCAGCAGCTTACTACAGGGGCTCAATCAGCCCCAGCATTTT
cdr3_aa: CASSLLQGLNQPQHF

j_call: TRBJ1-6
clone_size: few
v_call: TRBV2
d_call: .
cdr3_nt: TGTGCCAGCATTTGGACAGAGAATTCACCCCTCCACTTT
cdr3_aa: CASIWTENSPLHF

j_call: TRBJ2-1
clone_size: .
v_call: TRBV5-6
d_call: TRBD2
cdr3_nt: TGTGCCAGCAGCTCTATAAGACTAGCGGGAGTTAATGAGCAGTTCTTC
cdr3_aa: CASSSIRLAGVNEQFF

j_call: TRBJ1-6
clone_size: few
v_call: TRBV28
d_call: TRBD1
cdr3_nt: TGTGCCAGCAGCGAAACAGGGGCGGGTCGTTCACCCCTCCACTTT
cdr3_aa: CASSETGAGRSPLHF

j_call: TRBJ2-5
clone_size: .
v_call: TRBV20-1
d_call: TRBD2
cdr3_nt: TGCAGTGCTAGAGATCGGATCGGGAGGGCATCAGAGACCCAGTACTTC
cdr3_aa: CSARDRIGRASETQYF

j_call: TRBJ2-1
clone_size: few
v_call: TRBV5-1
d_call: TRBD2
cdr3_nt: TGCGCCAGCAGCTTGTGGACTAGCGGGAGGGGGAGCTCCTACAATGAGCAGTTCTTC
cdr3_aa: CASSLWTSGRGSSYNEQFF

j_call: TRBJ2-5
clone_size: few
v_call: TRBV7-9
d_call: TRBD2
cdr3_nt: TGTGCCAGCAGCACGGGACTAGCGAACGGGGAGACCCAGTACTTC
cdr3_aa: CASSTGLANGETQYF

j_call: TRBJ2-2
clone_size: many
v_call: TRBV12-3/TRBV12-4
d_call: TRBD2
cdr3_nt: TGTGCCAGCAGTCCTTACTTAGCGGGACTTCAGAACACCGGGGAGCTGTTTTTT
cdr3_aa: CASSPYLAGLQNTGELFF

j_call: TRBJ1-3
clone_size: .
v_call: TRBV29-1
d_call: TRBD1
cdr3_nt: TGCAGCGTTAAGACAGGGACGGACACCATATATTTT
cdr3_aa: CSVKTGTDTIYF

j_call: TRBJ2-2
clone_size: many
v_call: TRBV2
d_call: .
cdr3_nt: TGTGCCAGCAGTGGCCGATCCTTGGTCACCGGGGAGCTGTTTTTT
cdr3_aa: CASSGRSLVTGELFF

j_call: TRBJ2-2
clone_size: .
v_call: TRBV6-1
d_call: .
cdr3_nt: TGTGCCAGCAGTCTTGCCCGGGTTAGCGGTAACAGGGAGCTGTTTTTT
cdr3_aa: CASSLARVSGNRELFF

j_call: TRBJ2-5
clone_size: many
v_call: TRBV11-2
d_call: TRBD2
cdr3_nt: TGTGCCAGCAGCTTTCGACTAGCCGGGGAGACCCAGTACTTC
cdr3_aa: CASSFRLAGETQYF

j_call: TRBJ2-3
clone_size: few
v_call: TRBV20-1
d_call: TRBD2
cdr3_nt: TGCAGTGCTAGTTTGCGGGAGCTTTCAGGGGATACGCAGTATTTT
cdr3_aa: CSASLRELSGDTQYF

j_call: TRBJ2-5
clone_size: .
v_call: TRBV18
d_call: .
cdr3_nt: TGTGCCAGCTCACCAAACAGAGAGGGGACCCAGTACTTC
cdr3_aa: CASSPNREGTQYF

j_call: TRBJ2-2
clone_size: few
v_call: TRBV6-1
d_call: .
cdr3_nt: TGTGCCAGCCAGAACGGGGAGCGCGTACGGCTGTTTTTT
cdr3_aa: CASQNGERVRLFF

j_call: TRBJ1-4
clone_size: few
v_call: TRBV20-1
d_call: TRBD1
cdr3_nt: TGCAGTGCTAACCATGACAGGGGAGGCGAAAAACTGTTTTTT
cdr3_aa: CSANHDRGGEKLFF

j_call: TRBJ1-1
clone_size: many
v_call: TRBV27
d_call: TRBD1
cdr3_nt: TGTGCCAGCAGTTTAGACAGGGGGTCTGAAGCTTTCTTT
cdr3_aa: CASSLDRGSEAFF

j_call: TRBJ1-1
clone_size: .
v_call: TRBV19
d_call: .
cdr3_nt: TGTGCCAGTAGTATATTTCCCCGTGAAGCTTTCTTT
cdr3_aa: CASSIFPREAFF

j_call: TRBJ1-5
clone_size: .
v_call: TRBV10-3
d_call: TRBD1
cdr3_nt: TGTGCCATCAGTGAGACAGGGGATGGCAATCAGCCCCAGCATTTT
cdr3_aa: CAISETGDGNQPQHF

j_call: TRBJ2-2
clone_size: .
v_call: TRBV29-1
d_call: TRBD2
cdr3_nt: TGCAGCGTTGGCCAGGGGGTTAGCGGGAGGGCCGGGGAGCTGTTTTTT
cdr3_aa: CSVGQGVSGRAGELFF

j_call: TRBJ2-1
clone_size: .
v_call: TRBV5-1
d_call: .
cdr3_nt: TGCGCCAGCAGCCCAATTTTTGGGACTTCGGGCCATGAGCAGTTCTTC
cdr3_aa: CASSPIFGTSGHEQFF

j_call: TRBJ2-7
clone_size: many
v_call: TRBV7-2
d_call: TRBD1
cdr3_nt: TGTGCCAGCAGCCCTGGACAGGGGTCAGTCTCCTACGAGCAGTACTTC
cdr3_aa: CASSPGQGSVSYEQYF

j_call: TRBJ1-5
clone_size: many
v_call: TRBV30
d_call: TRBD1
cdr3_nt: TGTGCCTGGAACCGCGGACAGGGCTTCAATCAGCCCCAGCATTTT
cdr3_aa: CAWNRGQGFNQPQHF

j_call: TRBJ2-1
clone_size: many
v_call: TRBV12-5
d_call: .
cdr3_nt: TGTGCTAGTGGGCCCGTAGGAGCAAAGCAGTTCTTC
cdr3_aa: CASGPVGAKQFF

j_call: TRBJ2-5
clone_size: many
v_call: TRBV11-2
d_call: .
cdr3_nt: TGTGCCAGCAGCTTACTGGCGGAGACCCAGTACTTC
cdr3_aa: CASSLLAETQYF

j_call: TRBJ1-1
clone_size: .
v_call: TRBV20-1
d_call: TRBD1
cdr3_nt: TGCAGTGCTAGAGACCGGGGACAGGGGACTGAAGCTTTCTTT
cdr3_aa: CSARDRGQGTEAFF

j_call: TRBJ2-1
clone_size: .
v_call: TRBV20-1
d_call: TRBD2
cdr3_nt: TGCAGTGCTATCGGGACTAGTGTGCGCAATGAGCAGTTCTTC
cdr3_aa: CSAIGTSVRNEQFF

j_call: TRBJ2-5
clone_size: .
v_call: TRBV2
d_call: TRBD2
cdr3_nt: TGTGCCAGCAGCGGGACTAGCGGGAGAAAAGAGACCCAGTACTTC
cdr3_aa: CASSGTSGRKETQYF

j_call: TRBJ2-7
clone_size: few
v_call: TRBV27
d_call: TRBD2
cdr3_nt: TGTGCCAGCAGTTTGCGGGAGGGGTACGAGCAGTACTTC
cdr3_aa: CASSLREGYEQYF

j_call: TRBJ2-3
clone_size: few
v_call: TRBV27
d_call: .
cdr3_nt: TGTGCCAGCAGCCGGATCTGGGGGGGCACAGATACGCAGTATTTT
cdr3_aa: CASSRIWGGTDTQYF

j_call: TRBJ1-2
clone_size: few
v_call: TRBV28
d_call: .
cdr3_nt: TGTGCGTGTTGGGTTTTGACTGGCTACACCTTC
cdr3_aa: CACWVLTGYTF

j_call: TRBJ2-1
clone_size: few
v_call: TRBV7-3
d_call: .
cdr3_nt: TGTGCCAGCAGCCTCAGAAATAGCGGTGAGCAGTTCTTC
cdr3_aa: CASSLRNSGEQFF

j_call: TRBJ2-1
clone_size: many
v_call: TRBV6-1
d_call: .
cdr3_nt: TGTGCCAGCAGTGCAGGGTATCTGGGCAATGAGCAGTTCTTC
cdr3_aa: CASSAGYLGNEQFF

j_call: TRBJ1-1
clone_size: many
v_call: TRBV29-1
d_call: .
cdr3_nt: TGCAGCGTTGTCGGGCAGGCGACTTATGAAGCTTTCTTT
cdr3_aa: CSVVGQATYEAFF

j_call: TRBJ2-7
clone_size: .
v_call: TRBV19
d_call: .
cdr3_nt: TGTGCCAGTCGGTCCAGCACCTACGAGCAGTACTTC
cdr3_aa: CASRSSTYEQYF

j_call: TRBJ2-7
clone_size: .
v_call: TRBV5-6
d_call: TRBD1
cdr3_nt: TGTGCCAGCAGAAGGACAGGGGCCTACGAGCAGTACTTC
cdr3_aa: CASRRTGAYEQYF

j_call: TRBJ2-3
clone_size: few
v_call: TRBV12-3/TRBV12-4
d_call: .
cdr3_nt: TGTGCCAGCAGATCAGGGTTGCCGGGATCAGATACGCAGTATTTT
cdr3_aa: CASRSGLPGSDTQYF

j_call: TRBJ2-2
clone_size: .
v_call: TRBV29-1
d_call: .
cdr3_nt: TGCAGCGGAAGGGGGACGGCGAACACCGGGGAGCTGTTTTTT
cdr3_aa: CSGRGTANTGELFF

j_call: TRBJ2-3
clone_size: few
v_call: TRBV7-9
d_call: TRBD1
cdr3_nt: TGTGCCAGCAGCTCCAACCTGGACAGGACAGATACGCAGTATTTT
cdr3_aa: CASSSNLDRTDTQYF

j_call: TRBJ2-3
clone_size: few
v_call: TRBV5-1
d_call: TRBD1
cdr3_nt: TGCGCCAGCAGCTCGGGACAGCTTGGCACAGATACGCAGTATTTT
cdr3_aa: CASSSGQLGTDTQYF

j_call: TRBJ2-7
clone_size: many
v_call: TRBV20-1
d_call: TRBD1
cdr3_nt: TGCAGTGCCACGACAGGGGGCCACTCCTACGAGCAGTACTTC
cdr3_aa: CSATTGGHSYEQYF

j_call: TRBJ2-7
clone_size: once
v_call: TRBV10-3
d_call: .
cdr3_nt: TGTGCCATCAGCGGAGGGGGCCGAAACTCCTACGAGCAGTACTTC
cdr3_aa: CAISGGGRNSYEQYF

j_call: TRBJ2-5
clone_size: .
v_call: TRBV6-1
d_call: .
cdr3_nt: TGTGCCAGCGGGGCAGGGAAAGCGAGTGGGGGCGAGACCCAGTACTTC
cdr3_aa: CASGAGKASGGETQYF

j_call: TRBJ1-2
clone_size: few
v_call: TRBV20-1
d_call: .
cdr3_nt: TGCAGTGCTAGAGATTCGGCAGCTTCTAACTATGGCTACACCTTC
cdr3_aa: CSARDSAASNYGYTF

j_call: TRBJ2-7
clone_size: .
v_call: TRBV7-9
d_call: .
cdr3_nt: TGTGCCAGCAGCTACGACGGACTGAATTACGAGCAGTACTTC
cdr3_aa: CASSYDGLNYEQYF

j_call: TRBJ2-1
clone_size: few
v_call: TRBV24-1
d_call: TRBD2
cdr3_nt: TGTGCCACCAGTGCGGCTAGCGGAAACAATGAGCAGTTCTTC
cdr3_aa: CATSAASGNNEQFF

j_call: TRBJ2-3
clone_size: .
v_call: TRBV24-1
d_call: .
cdr3_nt: TGTGCCACCTCCCGCGGCGTAGCCGGGTTGACAGATACGCAGTATTTT
cdr3_aa: CATSRGVAGLTDTQYF

j_call: TRBJ1-6
clone_size: .
v_call: TRBV10-2
d_call: .
cdr3_nt: TGCGCCAGCAGTGGCAGGGGTGACTATAATTCACCCCTCCACTTT
cdr3_aa: CASSGRGDYNSPLHF

j_call: TRBJ2-2
clone_size: few
v_call: TRBV19
d_call: .
cdr3_nt: TGTGCCAGTAGTCACGAGCGAAGGAGTACCGGGGAGCTGTTTTTT
cdr3_aa: CASSHERRSTGELFF

j_call: TRBJ2-5
clone_size: .
v_call: TRBV10-3
d_call: .
cdr3_nt: TGTGCCATCAGTGAGTCTAGTCTAACGTTAAGAGACCAGTACTTC
cdr3_aa: CAISESSLTLRDQYF

j_call: TRBJ1-2
clone_size: .
v_call: TRBV12-3/TRBV12-4
d_call: .
cdr3_nt: TGTGCCAGCAGTTTGGGCAGTGAGAACTATGGCTACACCTTC
cdr3_aa: CASSLGSENYGYTF

j_call: TRBJ2-5
clone_size: .
v_call: TRBV28
d_call: TRBD2
cdr3_nt: TGTGCCAGCAGTGATTTGGGACTAACTGAAGAGACCCAGTACTTC
cdr3_aa: CASSDLGLTEETQYF

j_call: TRBJ2-7
clone_size: many
v_call: TRBV2
d_call: TRBD2
cdr3_nt: TGTGCCAGCAGTGAAACCTCGCTAGCGGGGGAGCAGTACTTC
cdr3_aa: CASSETSLAGEQYF

j_call: TRBJ2-1
clone_size: many
v_call: TRBV11-3
d_call: .
cdr3_nt: TGTGCCAGCAGCTTAGGGTGGGACGGGGTCAATGAGCAGTTCTTC
cdr3_aa: CASSLGWDGVNEQFF